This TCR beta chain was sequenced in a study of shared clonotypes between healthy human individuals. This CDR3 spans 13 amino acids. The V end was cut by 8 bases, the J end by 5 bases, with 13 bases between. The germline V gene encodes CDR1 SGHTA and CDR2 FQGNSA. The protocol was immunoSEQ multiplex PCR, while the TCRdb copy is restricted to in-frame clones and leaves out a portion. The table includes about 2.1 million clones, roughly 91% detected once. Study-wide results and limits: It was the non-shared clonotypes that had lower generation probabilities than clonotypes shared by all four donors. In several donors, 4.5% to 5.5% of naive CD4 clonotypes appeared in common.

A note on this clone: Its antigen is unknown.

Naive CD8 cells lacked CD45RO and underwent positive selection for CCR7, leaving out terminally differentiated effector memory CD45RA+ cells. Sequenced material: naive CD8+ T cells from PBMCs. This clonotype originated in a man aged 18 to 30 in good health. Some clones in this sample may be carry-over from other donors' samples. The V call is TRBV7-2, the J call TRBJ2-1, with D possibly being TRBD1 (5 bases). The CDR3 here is CASFLGLNNEQFF. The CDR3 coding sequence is TGTGCCAGCTTTTTGGGGCTTAACAATGAGCAGTTCTTC.